A selection of T cell receptor beta chains follows, all from one sample in a study of cytomegalovirus exposure and HLA in healthy donors. TCRdb keeps only in-frame clones here, not all; method: immunoSEQ multiplex PCR. Of roughly 130,000 clones detected, roughly 84% appear once; the ten largest clones hold 0.95% to 1.5%. Sequences were obtained from PBMCs. The receptors come from a girl aged 2 to 9 in good health and CMV-seronegative. Each CDR3 is given with its conserved first and last residue.

j_gene: TRBJ2-2
v_gene: TRBV7-9
CDR3aa: CASSSRGGNTGELFF

j_gene: TRBJ2-1
v_gene: TRBV19
CDR3aa: CASSKFSSESSYNEQFF

j_gene: TRBJ1-1
v_gene: TRBV7-2
CDR3aa: CASSLSGGRGNTEAFF

j_gene: TRBJ2-1
v_gene: TRBV13
CDR3aa: CASSITGTSGYEQFF

j_gene: TRBJ1-2
v_gene: TRBV19
CDR3aa: CASSVTGTVYGYTF

j_gene: TRBJ2-5
v_gene: TRBV7-2
CDR3aa: CASSPGLAVETQYF

j_gene: TRBJ2-3
v_gene: TRBV7-3
CDR3aa: CASSSRGGSGITDTQYF

j_gene: TRBJ2-1
v_gene: TRBV6-5
CDR3aa: CASSSATENYNEQFF

j_gene: TRBJ1-1
v_gene: TRBV5-6
CDR3aa: CASSYSGERAFF

j_gene: TRBJ1-1
v_gene: TRBV6-1
CDR3aa: CASRSGQYTEAFF

j_gene: TRBJ2-7
v_gene: TRBV28
CDR3aa: CASNLLGQASYEQYF

j_gene: TRBJ2-7
v_gene: TRBV9
CDR3aa: CASSVGASGGTYEQYF

j_gene: TRBJ2-1
v_gene: TRBV28
CDR3aa: CASSQNTGYFF

j_gene: TRBJ1-2
v_gene: TRBV19
CDR3aa: CASGQRTGLVNYGYTF

j_gene: TRBJ2-2
v_gene: TRBV4-2
CDR3aa: CASSQEPSGSSGELFF

j_gene: TRBJ2-3
v_gene: TRBV9
CDR3aa: CASSELSGGVDTDTQYF

j_gene: TRBJ2-3
v_gene: TRBV19
CDR3aa: CASNQGPRSTDTQYF

j_gene: TRBJ2-3
v_gene: TRBV13
CDR3aa: CASSPLTDPTDTQYF

j_gene: TRBJ2-1
v_gene: TRBV27
CDR3aa: CASSLAAGGPSGGEQFF

j_gene: TRBJ2-7
v_gene: TRBV25-1
CDR3aa: CASTSRGLSEQYF

j_gene: TRBJ2-1
v_gene: TRBV7-9
CDR3aa: CASSLVMTSGGSNEQFF

j_gene: TRBJ2-7
v_gene: TRBV19
CDR3aa: CASSTGLATYEQYF

j_gene: TRBJ2-3
v_gene: TRBV7-9
CDR3aa: CASSYSGNTDTQYF

j_gene: TRBJ1-1
v_gene: TRBV6-1
CDR3aa: CASIEGHLFEAFF

j_gene: TRBJ2-7
v_gene: TRBV6-1
CDR3aa: CASSEGTGGSYEQYF

j_gene: TRBJ2-5
v_gene: TRBV30
CDR3aa: CAWSKSNVETQYF

j_gene: TRBJ2-1
v_gene: TRBV4-2
CDR3aa: CASSQDPRRNEQFF

j_gene: TRBJ1-1
v_gene: TRBV14
CDR3aa: CASSQYSAGGGKAFF

j_gene: TRBJ2-1
v_gene: TRBV15
CDR3aa: CATSRNSGTNSYNEQFF

j_gene: TRBJ1-5
v_gene: TRBV28
CDR3aa: CASSMTGGAFNQPQHF

j_gene: TRBJ2-1
v_gene: TRBV27
CDR3aa: CASSLRGLAGYNEQFF

j_gene: TRBJ2-2
v_gene: TRBV5-1
CDR3aa: CASSPDFTGELFF

j_gene: TRBJ2-3
v_gene: TRBV27
CDR3aa: CASSPKRGGTLGTDTQYF

j_gene: TRBJ1-1
v_gene: TRBV21-1
CDR3aa: CASNNIRDRVSWRYTEAFF

j_gene: TRBJ2-2
v_gene: TRBV28
CDR3aa: CASLKRLARTGELFF

j_gene: TRBJ2-3
v_gene: TRBV5-1
CDR3aa: CASSLADTSFSTDTQYF

j_gene: TRBJ2-2
v_gene: TRBV5-4
CDR3aa: CASSSGLAGVNTGELFF

j_gene: TRBJ2-7
v_gene: TRBV25-1
CDR3aa: CASSELPGQGRHEQYF

j_gene: TRBJ2-7
v_gene: TRBV19
CDR3aa: CASTTTRSSYEQYF

j_gene: TRBJ2-6
v_gene: TRBV6-1
CDR3aa: CASSASTGTGANVLTF

j_gene: TRBJ2-1
v_gene: TRBV7-9
CDR3aa: CASSFGGHEQFF

j_gene: TRBJ2-1
v_gene: TRBV7-3
CDR3aa: CASSSPGTYNEQFF